Below are 11 T cell receptor beta chains sequenced from a single sample in a study of blood T cell repertoires in COVID-19. The method was immunoSEQ multiplex PCR; TCRdb's version includes in-frame clones alone and lacks a portion of them. The profile shows about 120,000 clones, approximately 77% of them singletons. Sequencing input: peripheral blood. These receptors were obtained from a human donor in a cohort sampled during active COVID-19.

This chain links TRBV9 with TRBJ1-1, with D tentatively TRBD1 (5 bases). V dropped 0 bases and J dropped 0 bases, with 12 bases sitting between them. CDR3 size: 16 residues. Germline CDR1 reads SGDLS; CDR2 reads YYNGEE. CDR3 in amino acids: CASSVEGQGLNTEAFF. CDR3 DNA: TGTGCCAGCAGCGTAGAGGGGCAGGGTCTGAACACTGAAGCTTTCTTT.

This CDR3 is CASTGTGVLEQYF. The CDR3 nucleotides are TGCGCCAGCACCGGGACAGGGGTTCTTGAGCAGTACTTC. This sequence joins TRBV5-1 and TRBJ2-7; the match to TRBD1 covers 10 bases. V lost 6 bases and J lost 7; bases outside the gene matches: 7. CDR3 length: 13 residues. Germline V gene lookup returns CDR1 SGHRS and CDR2 YFSETQ.

This clone has a handful of counts. The J gene is TRBJ1-1, the V gene TRBV6-6, with TRBD1 matching 10 bases. The CDR3 runs 17 residues. V gave up 5 bases and J gave up 3 bases; unmatched junction bases: 12. Germline assignment: CDR1 MNHNY and CDR2 SVGAGI (reference sequence). The CDR3 DNA is TGTGCCAGCAGTCTTGAGACAGGGGGCCCTATCGACACTGAAGCTTTCTTT. As protein: CASSLETGGPIDTEAFF.

This chain joins TRBV19 and TRBJ1-2; possibly TRBD1 for D (6 bases). The CDR3 is 13 residues long. Trimming removed 7 bases from V and 8 bases from J, with 17 bases in between. CDR1 and CDR2 (germline): LNHDA, SQIVND (reference sequence). The chain's CDR3 is CASTFRGGNGYTF. The CDR3 DNA follows: TGTGCCAGTACTTTCCGGGGGGGCAACGGCTACACCTTC.

The V call is TRBV6-5, the J call TRBJ2-7; D may be TRBD1 (5 bases). Trimming took 6 bases from V and 0 from J, leaving 6 bases between them. Germline V gene data show CDR1 as MNHEY and CDR2 as SVGAGI. There are 12 residues in the CDR3. The CDR3 region has the DNA TGTGCCAGCAGGGACACCTCCTACGAGCAGTACTTC. Translated: CASRDTSYEQYF.

The J gene is TRBJ2-1, the V gene TRBV2, with a weak D call TRBD2 (6 bases). Germline CDR1 SNHLY, CDR2 FYNNEI. The ends were cut back, 8 bases at V and 7 bases at J, with 21 bases in the middle. The CDR3 contains 15 residues. In DNA, the CDR3 is TGTGCCAGCGGTACGCTAGCGCACCCTTCAAATGAGCAGTTCTTC. Its translation is CASGTLAHPSNEQFF.

This clone was recorded only once. The rearrangement uses TRBV23-1 and TRBJ2-6; D is unclear. TRBV23-1 is an ORF, and what it does is uncertain. The germline V and J ends were trimmed by 0 bases and 0 bases, with 12 bases remaining between them. The CDR3 totals 18 residues. Written as DNA, the CDR3 is TGCGCCAGCAGTCAATCGGGTTTTCGGAGCTCTGGGGCCAACGTCCTGACTTTC. Its translation is CASSQSGFRSSGANVLTF.

V usage is TRBV7-9 and J usage is TRBJ1-4; D remains ambiguous. Germline CDR1 SEHNR, CDR2 FQNEAQ (reference sequence). The CDR3 is made up of 16 amino acids. V was pared by 2 bases and J by 0 bases, with 10 bases between. In nucleotides, the CDR3 is TGTGCCAGCAGCTTATTTCAGATTGCAACTAATGAAAAACTGTTTTTT. It codes for CASSLFQIATNEKLFF.

The V call is TRBV10-2, the J call TRBJ2-7, with 8 bases matching TRBD2. J was trimmed by 6 bases and V by 8 bases; bases with no gene match: 3. Germline V gene sequence: CDR1 WSHSY, CDR2 SAAADI. There are 11 residues in the CDR3. For the CDR3, the DNA is TGCGCCAGCTCGGGGGGGGGCGAGCAGTACTTC. Protein: CASSGGGEQYF.

The chain carries TRBV6-1 and TRBJ2-6, with D perhaps matching TRBD2 (5 bases). Trimming cost V 2 bases and J 6 bases, with 8 bases left between them. This CDR3 has 14 amino acids. Germline V gene lookup returns CDR1 MNHNS and CDR2 SASEGT. The CDR3 DNA follows: TGTGCCAGCAGTGAATACGGGGTGGCCAACGTCCTGACTTTC. Translating gives CASSEYGVANVLTF.

V is TRBV6-2 or TRBV6-3 and J is TRBJ2-7; D not resolved. The CDR3 loop spans 12 amino acids. Trimming pared 2 bases from V and 3 bases from J, leaving 5 bases between. Germline loops: CDR1 MNHEY, CDR2 SVGEGT. The CDR3 nucleotides read TGTGCCAGCAGTTACCCGGTCTACGAGCAGTACTTC. As protein: CASSYPVYEQYF.